This record covers a single TCR beta chain. The antigen remains unidentified. This sample was included in a study of shared clonotypes between healthy human individuals. Trimming shortened V by 3 bases and J by 0 bases, and 3 bases separated the two germline ends. Per the germline V gene, CDR1 is GTSNPN and CDR2 is SVGIG (reference sequence). The CDR3 covers 13 residues. Points from the study as a whole: It was expected that sequencing depth would affect clonotype sharing among donors.

Unsorted PBMC samples were amplified in replicate PCRs containing 250 to 350 ng DNA, tens of thousands of T cell genomes. The data were produced by immunoSEQ multiplex PCR, yet TCRdb's version contains in-frame clones alone and is incomplete. The sample gives 450,000 to 500,000 clones, approximately 82% of which show up once; 12% is in the top ten. The rearrangement joins TRBV30 to TRBJ2-6; unclear D gene. The clonotype was recovered from a woman aged 40 to 55 in good health. Some clones in this sample may be carry-over from other donors' samples. Sequencing used PBMCs. Here the CDR3 DNA reads TGTGCCTGGAGGGTCTCTGGGGCCAACGTCCTGACTTTC. It is translated as CAWRVSGANVLTF.